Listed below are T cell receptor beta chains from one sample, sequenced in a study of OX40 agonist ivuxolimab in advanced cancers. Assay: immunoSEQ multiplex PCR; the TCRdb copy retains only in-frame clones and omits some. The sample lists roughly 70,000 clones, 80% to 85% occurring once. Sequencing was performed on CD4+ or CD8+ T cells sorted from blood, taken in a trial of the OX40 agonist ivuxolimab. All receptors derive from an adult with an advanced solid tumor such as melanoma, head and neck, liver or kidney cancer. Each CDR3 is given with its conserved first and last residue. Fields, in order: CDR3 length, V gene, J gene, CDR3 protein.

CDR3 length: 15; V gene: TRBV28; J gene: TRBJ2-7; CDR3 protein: CASRPTSGGSYEQYF
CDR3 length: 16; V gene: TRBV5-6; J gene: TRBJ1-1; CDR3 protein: CASSLVGKVANTEAFF
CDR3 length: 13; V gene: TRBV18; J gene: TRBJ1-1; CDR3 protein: CASSPLENTEAFF
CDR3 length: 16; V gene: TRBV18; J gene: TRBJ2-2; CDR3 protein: CASSSRQGPNTGELFF
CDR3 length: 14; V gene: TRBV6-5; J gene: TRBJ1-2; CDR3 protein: CASSGDRGNYGYTF
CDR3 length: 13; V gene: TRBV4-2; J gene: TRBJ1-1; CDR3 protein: CASSHSGVSEAFF
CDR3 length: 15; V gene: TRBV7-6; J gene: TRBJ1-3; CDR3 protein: CASSKNRGRENTIYF
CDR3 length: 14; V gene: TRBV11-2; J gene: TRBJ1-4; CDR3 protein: CASSFSATNEKLFF
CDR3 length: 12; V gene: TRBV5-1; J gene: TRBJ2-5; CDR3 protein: CASSASAETQYF
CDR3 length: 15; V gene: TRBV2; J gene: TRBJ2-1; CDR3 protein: CASRGGTNAYNEQFF
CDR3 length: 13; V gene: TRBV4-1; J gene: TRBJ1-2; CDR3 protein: CASSQGDSYGYTF
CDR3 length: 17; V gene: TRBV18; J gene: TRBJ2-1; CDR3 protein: CASSPRGRTSGSNEQFF
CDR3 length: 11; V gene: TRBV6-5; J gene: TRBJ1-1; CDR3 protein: CASKRDLEAFF
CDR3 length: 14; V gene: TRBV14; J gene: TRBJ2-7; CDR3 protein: CASRPGTGMYEQYF
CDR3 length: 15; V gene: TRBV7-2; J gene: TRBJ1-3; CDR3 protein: CASSLVQGGGNTIYF
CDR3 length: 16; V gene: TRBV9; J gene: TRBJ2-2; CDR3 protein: CASSALGGQAPGELFF
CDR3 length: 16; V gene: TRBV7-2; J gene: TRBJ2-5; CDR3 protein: CASSRGLAGGVETQYF
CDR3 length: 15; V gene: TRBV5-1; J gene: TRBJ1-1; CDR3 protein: CASKSGTGMNTEAFF
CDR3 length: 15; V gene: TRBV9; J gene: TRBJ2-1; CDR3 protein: CASTPGGAAGNEQFF
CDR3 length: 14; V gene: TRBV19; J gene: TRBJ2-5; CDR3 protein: CASSVVGWQETQYF
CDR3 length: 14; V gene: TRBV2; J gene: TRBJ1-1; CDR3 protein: CASRGDQLWTEAFF
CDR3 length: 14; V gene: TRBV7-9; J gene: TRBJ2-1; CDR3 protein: CASSLQREYNEQFF
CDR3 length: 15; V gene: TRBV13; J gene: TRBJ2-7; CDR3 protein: CASSSYRTTSIEQYF
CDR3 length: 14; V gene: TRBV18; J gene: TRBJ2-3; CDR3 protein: CASSPPTGTDTQYF
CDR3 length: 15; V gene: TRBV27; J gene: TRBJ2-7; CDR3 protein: CASTEAGLAGNEQYF
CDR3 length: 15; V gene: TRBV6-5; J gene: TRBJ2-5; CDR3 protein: CASSYGTGPQETQYF
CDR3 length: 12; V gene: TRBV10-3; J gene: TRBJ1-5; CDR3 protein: CAISVGNQPQHF
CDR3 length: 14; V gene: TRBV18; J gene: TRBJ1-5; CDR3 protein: CASSPGGMGQPQHF
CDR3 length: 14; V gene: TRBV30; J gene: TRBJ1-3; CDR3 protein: CAWRAQGSGNTIYF
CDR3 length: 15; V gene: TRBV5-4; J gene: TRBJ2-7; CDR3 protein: CASSGGGLAHYEQYF
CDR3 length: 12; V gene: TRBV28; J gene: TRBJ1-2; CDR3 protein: CASSPGIYGYTF
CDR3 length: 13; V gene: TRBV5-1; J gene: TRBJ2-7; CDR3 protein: CASSLEGVTEQYF
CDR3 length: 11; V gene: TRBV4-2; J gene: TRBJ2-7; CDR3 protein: CASSNKYEQYF
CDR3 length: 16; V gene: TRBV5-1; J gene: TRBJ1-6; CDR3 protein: CASSLTAASYNSPLHF
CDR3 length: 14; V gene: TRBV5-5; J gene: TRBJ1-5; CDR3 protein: CASSHRGWNQPQHF
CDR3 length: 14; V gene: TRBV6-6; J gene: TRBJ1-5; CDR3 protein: CASNLGPSNQPQHF
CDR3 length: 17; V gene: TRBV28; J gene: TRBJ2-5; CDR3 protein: CASTPPPVGLGVETQYF
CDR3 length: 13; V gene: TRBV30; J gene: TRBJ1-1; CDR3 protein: CARGEGGNTEAFF
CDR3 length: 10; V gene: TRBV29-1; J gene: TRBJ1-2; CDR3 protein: CSVGQFRYTF
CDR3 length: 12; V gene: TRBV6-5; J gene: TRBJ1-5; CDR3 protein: CASSLGPREQHF
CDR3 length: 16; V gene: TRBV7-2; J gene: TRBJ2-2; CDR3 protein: CASSPGGQGRTGELFF
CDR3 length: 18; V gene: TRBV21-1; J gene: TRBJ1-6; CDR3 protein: CASSKGAGQGVYNSPLHF
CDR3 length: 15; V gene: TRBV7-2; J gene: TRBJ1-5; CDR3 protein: CASSFPTAGDQPQHF
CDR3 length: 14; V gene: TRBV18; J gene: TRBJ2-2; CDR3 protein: CASSPDRGTGELFF
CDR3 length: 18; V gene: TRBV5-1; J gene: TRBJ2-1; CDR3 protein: CASSLGGWPGLVNNEQFF
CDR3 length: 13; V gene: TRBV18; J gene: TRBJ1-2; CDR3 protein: CASSPRGGYGYTF